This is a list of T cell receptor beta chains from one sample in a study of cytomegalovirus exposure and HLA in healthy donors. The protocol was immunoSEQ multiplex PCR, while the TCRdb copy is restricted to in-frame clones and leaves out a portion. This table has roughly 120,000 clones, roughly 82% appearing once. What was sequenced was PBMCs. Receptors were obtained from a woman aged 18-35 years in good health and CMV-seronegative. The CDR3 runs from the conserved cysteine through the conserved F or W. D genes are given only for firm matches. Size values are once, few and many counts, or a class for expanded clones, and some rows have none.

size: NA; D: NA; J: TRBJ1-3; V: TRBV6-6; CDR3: CASIKAGREDTIYF; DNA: TGTGCCAGCATCAAGGCAGGCAGGGAAGACACCATATATTTT
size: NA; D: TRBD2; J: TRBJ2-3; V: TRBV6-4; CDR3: CASKSGGYPTDTQYF; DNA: TGTGCCAGCAAAAGCGGGGGATATCCCACAGATACGCAGTATTTT
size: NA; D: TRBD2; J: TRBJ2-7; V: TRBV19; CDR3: CASSIGRNYEQYF; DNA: TGTGCCAGTAGTATCGGGAGGAACTACGAGCAGTACTTC
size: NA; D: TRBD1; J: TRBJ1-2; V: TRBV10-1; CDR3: CASGPQGTNYGYTF; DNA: TGCGCCAGCGGGCCACAGGGGACTAACTATGGCTACACCTTC
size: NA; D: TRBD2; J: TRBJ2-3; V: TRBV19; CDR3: CASSIALGGGADTQYF; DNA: TGTGCCAGTAGTATAGCCCTGGGGGGAGGGGCAGATACGCAGTATTTT
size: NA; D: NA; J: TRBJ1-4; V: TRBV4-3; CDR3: CASSSGHGASNEKLFF; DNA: TGCGCCAGCAGCTCGGGCCATGGGGCCTCGAATGAAAAACTGTTTTTT
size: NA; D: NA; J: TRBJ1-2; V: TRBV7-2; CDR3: CASSPQANYGYTF; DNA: TGTGCCAGCAGCCCTCAGGCTAACTATGGCTACACCTTC
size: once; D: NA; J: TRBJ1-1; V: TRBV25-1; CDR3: CASSQGWDTEAFF; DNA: TGTGCCAGCAGTCAGGGATGGGACACTGAAGCTTTCTTT
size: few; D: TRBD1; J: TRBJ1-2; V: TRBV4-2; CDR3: CASSQDGDRVNGYTF; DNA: TGTGCCAGCAGCCAAGATGGGGACAGGGTAAACGGCTACACCTTC
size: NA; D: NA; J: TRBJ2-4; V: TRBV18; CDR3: CASSPPGSNIQYF; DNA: TGTGCCAGCTCACCACCGGGGAGTAACATTCAGTACTTC
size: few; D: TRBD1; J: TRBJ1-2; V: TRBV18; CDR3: CASSPNKDRAYTF; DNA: TGTGCCAGCTCCCCCAATAAAGACAGGGCCTACACCTTC
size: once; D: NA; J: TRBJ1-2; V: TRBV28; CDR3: CASSFGRGPIYGYTF; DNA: TGTGCCAGCAGTTTTGGTAGGGGCCCCATCTATGGCTACACCTTC
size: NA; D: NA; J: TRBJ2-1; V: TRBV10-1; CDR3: CASSVSGNEQFF; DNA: TGCGCCAGCAGCGTTAGCGGTAATGAGCAGTTCTTC
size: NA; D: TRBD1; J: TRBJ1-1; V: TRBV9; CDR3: CASSEGAGRRNTEAFF; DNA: TGTGCCAGCAGCGAGGGGGCGGGCAGACGAAACACTGAAGCTTTCTTT
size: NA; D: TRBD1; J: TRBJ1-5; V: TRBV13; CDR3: CASSLGATGVQPQHF; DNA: TGTGCCAGCAGCCTAGGGGCGACAGGGGTTCAGCCCCAGCATTTT
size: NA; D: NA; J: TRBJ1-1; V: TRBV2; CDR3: CASSDRRLRAFF; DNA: TGTGCCAGCAGTGACCGAAGACTTCGCGCTTTCTTT
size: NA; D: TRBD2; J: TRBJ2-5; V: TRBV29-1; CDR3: CSVEGRDYQETQYF; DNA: TGCAGCGTTGAAGGGCGGGACTATCAAGAGACCCAGTACTTC
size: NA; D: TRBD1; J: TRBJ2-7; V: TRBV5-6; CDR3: CASSFGTVSYEQYF; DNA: TGTGCCAGCAGCTTCGGGACAGTCTCCTACGAGCAGTACTTC
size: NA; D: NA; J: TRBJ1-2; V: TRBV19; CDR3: CASSIQGIRDGYTF; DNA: TGTGCCAGTAGTATCCAGGGGATAAGGGATGGCTACACCTTC
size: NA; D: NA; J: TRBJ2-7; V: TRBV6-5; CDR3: CASSPLTSKLYEQYF; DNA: TGTGCCAGCAGCCCCTTGACTAGTAAACTCTACGAGCAGTACTTC
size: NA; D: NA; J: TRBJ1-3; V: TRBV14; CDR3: CASSQESPGVGGNTIYF; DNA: TGTGCCAGCAGCCAAGAGTCCCCGGGTGTCGGTGGAAACACCATATATTTT
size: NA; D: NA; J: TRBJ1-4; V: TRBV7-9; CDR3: CASSLARGMGEKLFF; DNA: TGTGCCAGCAGCTTAGCAAGGGGGATGGGGGAAAAACTGTTTTTT
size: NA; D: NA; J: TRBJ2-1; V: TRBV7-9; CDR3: CSSGPGGAGSYNEQFF; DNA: TGTTCCAGCGGTCCCGGAGGGGCGGGCTCCTACAATGAGCAGTTCTTC
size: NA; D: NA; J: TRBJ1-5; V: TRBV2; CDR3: CASKSLESSNQPQHF; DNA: TGTGCCAGCAAGTCCCTAGAGTCAAGCAATCAGCCCCAGCATTTT
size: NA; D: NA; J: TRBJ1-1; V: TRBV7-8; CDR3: CASSLRHPEGPEAFF; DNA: TGTGCCAGCAGCTTAAGACACCCGGAGGGGCCTGAAGCTTTCTTT
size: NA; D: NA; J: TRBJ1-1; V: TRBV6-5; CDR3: CASSLDMSTEAFF; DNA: TGTGCCAGCAGTCTCGATATGAGCACTGAAGCTTTCTTT
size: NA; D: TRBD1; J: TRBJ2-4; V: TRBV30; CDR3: CAWAGTGENIQYF; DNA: TGTGCCTGGGCCGGGACAGGGGAAAACATTCAGTACTTC